Listed below are T cell receptor beta chains from one sample, sequenced in a study of blood T cells in healthy people across ages. Each CDR3 protein gets one entry after TCRdb re-called the 5' RACE reads with MiXCR. Among hundreds of thousands of distinct CDR3 sequences listed, more than 20% were seen once. What was sequenced was blood. Source of these receptors: a man in his 70s in good health. CDR3s include the opening cysteine and the closing phenylalanine or tryptophan. A D gene is named only where the DNA matches it firmly. Size tells how often a clone was seen (once, few, many) or the class of an expanded clone, and some rows leave it out.

cdr3_nt: TGTGCCAGCAGCGTAGATGGGACAGGGATCTACAATGAGCAGTTCTTC
cdr3_aa: CASSVDGTGIYNEQFF
d_call: TRBD1
j_call: TRBJ2-1
v_call: TRBV9
clone_size: NA

cdr3_nt: TGTGCCAGCAGTGGGGGACAAAATAGCAATCAGCCCCAGCATTTT
cdr3_aa: CASSGGQNSNQPQHF
d_call: NA
j_call: TRBJ1-5
v_call: TRBV28
clone_size: few

cdr3_nt: TGCGCCAGCAGCTTGGGTTCGGCAGGCAATGAGCAGTTCTTC
cdr3_aa: CASSLGSAGNEQFF
d_call: NA
j_call: TRBJ2-1
v_call: TRBV5-1
clone_size: few

cdr3_nt: TGTGCCACCAGTGACCCCAGCGGGACTGGGAATGAGCAGTTCTTC
cdr3_aa: CATSDPSGTGNEQFF
d_call: TRBD2
j_call: TRBJ2-1
v_call: TRBV24-1
clone_size: NA

cdr3_nt: TGTGCCAGCAGCCATCGGGGGTCGACTGAAGCTTTCTTT
cdr3_aa: CASSHRGSTEAFF
d_call: NA
j_call: TRBJ1-1
v_call: TRBV3-1
clone_size: NA

cdr3_nt: TGTGCCTGGAGTCCGGGACAGGGGGAGCGCTATGGCTACACCTTC
cdr3_aa: CAWSPGQGERYGYTF
d_call: TRBD1
j_call: TRBJ1-2
v_call: TRBV30
clone_size: NA

cdr3_nt: TGTGCCAGCAATTCGTTCCCGGGACTAGAAACCGGGGAGCTGTTTTTT
cdr3_aa: CASNSFPGLETGELFF
d_call: TRBD2
j_call: TRBJ2-2
v_call: TRBV6-5
clone_size: NA

cdr3_nt: TGTGCCAGCTCACCCCAGGGTCGGGCCTACGAGCAGTACTTC
cdr3_aa: CASSPQGRAYEQYF
d_call: NA
j_call: TRBJ2-7
v_call: TRBV18
clone_size: many

cdr3_nt: TGTGCCAGCAGCCAAGATCTTACGCCGGGACTAGCGGGAGGGAGCTCCTACGAGCAGTACTTC
cdr3_aa: CASSQDLTPGLAGGSSYEQYF
d_call: TRBD2
j_call: TRBJ2-7
v_call: TRBV3-1
clone_size: few

cdr3_nt: TGCAGTGCTAGTGGACTAGCGGGAGAAGCGCGCGAGCAGTACTTC
cdr3_aa: CSASGLAGEAREQYF
d_call: TRBD2
j_call: TRBJ2-7
v_call: TRBV20-1
clone_size: few

cdr3_nt: TGTGCCAGCAGCCAAGATATCAGAGGGGGCCAGTACTTC
cdr3_aa: CASSQDIRGGQYF
d_call: NA
j_call: TRBJ2-5
v_call: TRBV3-1
clone_size: NA

cdr3_nt: TGCGCCAGCAGCTTGGCCTCCGGGGAGCGGGCATTGAGGGAGCAGTACTTC
cdr3_aa: CASSLASGERALREQYF
d_call: NA
j_call: TRBJ2-7
v_call: TRBV5-1
clone_size: NA

cdr3_nt: TGTGCCAGCAGTGAAAGAGACAGGGCCAACGAGCAGTACTTC
cdr3_aa: CASSERDRANEQYF
d_call: TRBD1
j_call: TRBJ2-7
v_call: TRBV6-1
clone_size: NA

cdr3_nt: TGTGCCAGCAGTCCGAGCGGGAGTTACGATACGCAGTATTTT
cdr3_aa: CASSPSGSYDTQYF
d_call: TRBD2
j_call: TRBJ2-3
v_call: TRBV12-3/TRBV12-4
clone_size: few

cdr3_nt: TGTGCCAGCAGCCCCCGGGGTTACTACAATGAGCAGTTCTTC
cdr3_aa: CASSPRGYYNEQFF
d_call: NA
j_call: TRBJ2-1
v_call: TRBV7-9
clone_size: many

cdr3_nt: TGCGCCAGCAGCCAAGCTCGACAGACCAGTGTATACAATGAGCAGTTCTTC
cdr3_aa: CASSQARQTSVYNEQFF
d_call: NA
j_call: TRBJ2-1
v_call: TRBV4-3
clone_size: NA

cdr3_nt: TGTGCCACCAGCAGAGATAGTGGAACTAGCGACTACAATGAGCAGTTCTTC
cdr3_aa: CATSRDSGTSDYNEQFF
d_call: TRBD2
j_call: TRBJ2-1
v_call: TRBV15
clone_size: many

cdr3_nt: TGCAGTGCTAGAGCCCGGACAGGGGGCAGGGAGCTGTTTTTT
cdr3_aa: CSARARTGGRELFF
d_call: TRBD1
j_call: TRBJ2-2
v_call: TRBV20-1
clone_size: few

cdr3_nt: TGTGCCATCAGTCCCGGGACTAGCGGGAGATGGGATACGCAGTATTTT
cdr3_aa: CAISPGTSGRWDTQYF
d_call: TRBD2
j_call: TRBJ2-3
v_call: TRBV10-3
clone_size: many

cdr3_nt: TGTGCCAGCAGCTTAAGAGAGGCGGCTTTCTTT
cdr3_aa: CASSLREAAFF
d_call: NA
j_call: TRBJ1-1
v_call: TRBV11-3
clone_size: few

cdr3_nt: TGTGCCAGCTTCCCGGGGGCGGGAGCCGCAGATACGCAGTATTTT
cdr3_aa: CASFPGAGAADTQYF
d_call: NA
j_call: TRBJ2-3
v_call: TRBV28
clone_size: few

cdr3_nt: TGTGCCATCAGTGACTCAGGGGTAGAGACCCAGTACTTC
cdr3_aa: CAISDSGVETQYF
d_call: NA
j_call: TRBJ2-5
v_call: TRBV10-3
clone_size: NA

cdr3_nt: TGCAATGCTACTCCGGGACTAGGAGTCAATGAGCAGTTCTTC
cdr3_aa: CNATPGLGVNEQFF
d_call: TRBD2
j_call: TRBJ2-1
v_call: TRBV20-1
clone_size: NA